Listed here are 4 T cell receptor beta chains from one sample, sequenced in a study of OX40 agonist ivuxolimab in advanced cancers. Libraries were prepared by immunoSEQ multiplex PCR; TCRdb keeps only in-frame clonotypes and omits some of them. This sample has approximately 56,000 clones, with around 85% found just once. Sequenced here: CD4+ or CD8+ T cells sorted from blood, sampled in a trial of the OX40 agonist ivuxolimab. These receptors were collected from an adult with an advanced solid tumor such as melanoma, head and neck, liver or kidney cancer.

This chain links TRBV15 with TRBJ2-3; D may be TRBD1 or TRBD2 (5 bases each). Germline loops: CDR1 LNHNV, CDR2 YYDKDF (reference sequence). Trimming shortened V by 5 bases and J by 2 bases, and 14 bases separated the two germline ends. This CDR3 region has 15 residues. The CDR3, as DNA: TGTGCCACCAGCGCTCGAGAGGGGTACACAGATACGCAGTATTTT. It translates to CATSAREGYTDTQYF.

This sequence joins TRBV4-3 and TRBJ1-1; D is perhaps TRBD1 (5 bases). Trimming left V 3 bases short and J 3 bases short, with 14 bases between. Germline assignment: CDR1 LGHNA and CDR2 YSLEER. This CDR3 has 15 amino acids. The chain's CDR3 is CASSQGGGRYTEAFF. In nucleotides, the CDR3 is TGCGCCAGCAGCCAGGGGGGGGGTAGGTACACTGAAGCTTTCTTT.

The V call is TRBV6-5, the J call TRBJ1-5; TRBD1 might be the D (5 bases). The CDR3 totals 13 residues. The V gene lost 4 bases and the J gene lost 6 bases, with 10 bases spanning the gap. Germline loops: CDR1 MNHEY, CDR2 SVGAGI. CDR3 amino acids: CASSSQGFQPQHF. Written as DNA, the CDR3 is TGTGCCAGCAGTTCGCAGGGTTTTCAGCCCCAGCATTTT.

This chain joins TRBV5-1 and TRBJ2-1, with 12 bases aligning to TRBD1. This CDR3 is built from 17 residues. Germline V CDR1 and CDR2: SGHRS, YFSETQ. With 4 bases clipped from V and 0 bases from J, the junction kept 5 bases outside the gene matches. The DNA for the CDR3 is TGCGCCAGCAGCATAGGGACAGGGGGCGGCTCCTACAATGAGCAGTTCTTC. It translates to CASSIGTGGGSYNEQFF.